This section outlines one TCR beta chain sequence together with its context. These data originate in a study of T cell changes during pregnancy in multiple sclerosis. V was clipped by 3 bases and J by 11 bases, with 16 bases between them. Germline CDR1 reads SGHDT; CDR2 reads YYEEEE. The CDR3 is made up of 13 amino acids. Profiled with immunoSEQ multiplex PCR; TCRdb holds only in-frame clones, not every one. The sample carries 83,000 or so clones, 90% to 95% recorded once. This specimen was peripheral blood, taken after pregnancy. The source is a female donor in good health, enrolled as a control in a pregnancy study. The chain links TRBV5-6 to TRBJ2-3; tentatively, D is TRBD1 (6 bases). The CDR3 reads CASSWGLGSGQYF. CDR3 nucleotides: TGTGCCAGCAGCTGGGGGCTGGGCAGTGGGCAGTATTTT.